Detailed here is one T cell receptor (beta chain). The assay was immunoSEQ multiplex PCR, and TCRdb's table has in-frame clones only and misses some. The sample includes about 270,000 clones, 80% to 90% of them seen just once. For recovered donors of Cohort 3, there were two negative PCRs, clearance, or symptom resolution. This specimen belongs to a study of blood T cell repertoires in COVID-19. CDR3 length equals 13 residues. The V gene's germline CDR1 is MDHEN and CDR2 SYDVKM. The V and J ends lost 6 bases and 2 bases respectively, with 10 bases between them. The V call is TRBV28, the J call TRBJ1-2, with D unresolved. Source material: PBMCs or T cells enriched from blood (not recorded which). The clonotype originates from a woman aged 18-29 years who had recovered from COVID-19. This chain's CDR3 is CASSWGGNYGYTF. CDR3 coding DNA: TGTGCCAGCAGCTGGGGAGGGAACTATGGCTACACCTTC.